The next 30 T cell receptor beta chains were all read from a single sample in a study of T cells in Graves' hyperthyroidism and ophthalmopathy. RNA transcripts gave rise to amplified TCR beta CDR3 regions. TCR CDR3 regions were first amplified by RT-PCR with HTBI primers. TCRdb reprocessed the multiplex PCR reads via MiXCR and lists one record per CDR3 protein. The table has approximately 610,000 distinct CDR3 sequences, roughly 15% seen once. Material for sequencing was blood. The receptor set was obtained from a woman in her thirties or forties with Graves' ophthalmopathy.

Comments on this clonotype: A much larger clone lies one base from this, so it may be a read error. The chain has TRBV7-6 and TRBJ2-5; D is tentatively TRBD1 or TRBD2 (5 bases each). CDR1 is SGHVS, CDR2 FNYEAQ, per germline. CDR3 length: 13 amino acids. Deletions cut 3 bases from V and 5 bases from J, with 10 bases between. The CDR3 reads CASSLRDRETQYF. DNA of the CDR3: TGTGCCAGCAGCTTGAGGGACCGGGAGACCCAGTACTTC.

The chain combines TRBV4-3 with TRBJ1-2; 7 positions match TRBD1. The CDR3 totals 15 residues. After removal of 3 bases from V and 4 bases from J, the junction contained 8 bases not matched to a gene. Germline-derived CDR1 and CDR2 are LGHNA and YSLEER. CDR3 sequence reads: CASSQTTGTSYGYTF. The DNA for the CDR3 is TGCGCCAGCAGCCAGACGACAGGGACTAGCTATGGCTACACCTTC.

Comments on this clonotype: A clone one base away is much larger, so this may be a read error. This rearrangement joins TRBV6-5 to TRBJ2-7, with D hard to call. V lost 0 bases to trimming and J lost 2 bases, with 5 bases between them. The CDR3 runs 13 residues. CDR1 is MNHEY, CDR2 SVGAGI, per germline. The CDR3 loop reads CASSYSNTYEQYF. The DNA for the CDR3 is TGTGCCAGCAGTTACTCGAACACCTACGAGCAGTACTTC.

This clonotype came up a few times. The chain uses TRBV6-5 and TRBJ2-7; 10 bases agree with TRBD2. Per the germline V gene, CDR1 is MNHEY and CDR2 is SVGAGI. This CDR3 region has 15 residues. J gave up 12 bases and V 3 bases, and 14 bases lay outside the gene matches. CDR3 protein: CASSYGLAEALVSYF. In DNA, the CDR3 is TGTGCCAGCAGTTATGGACTAGCGGAAGCCCTGGTGTCGTACTTC.

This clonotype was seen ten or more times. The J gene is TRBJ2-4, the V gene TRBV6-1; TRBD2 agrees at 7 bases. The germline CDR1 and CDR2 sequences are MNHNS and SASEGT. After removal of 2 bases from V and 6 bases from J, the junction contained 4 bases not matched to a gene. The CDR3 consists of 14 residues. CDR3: CASSELAETNIQYF. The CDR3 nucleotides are TGTGCCAGCAGTGAACTAGCGGAGACAAACATTCAGTACTTC.

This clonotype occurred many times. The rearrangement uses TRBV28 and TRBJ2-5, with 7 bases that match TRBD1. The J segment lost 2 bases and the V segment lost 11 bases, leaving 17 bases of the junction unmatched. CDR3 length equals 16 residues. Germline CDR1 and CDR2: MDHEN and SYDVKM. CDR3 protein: CAGNPGQRITQETQYF. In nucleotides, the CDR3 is TGTGCCGGCAATCCGGGACAGCGGATTACTCAAGAGACCCAGTACTTC.

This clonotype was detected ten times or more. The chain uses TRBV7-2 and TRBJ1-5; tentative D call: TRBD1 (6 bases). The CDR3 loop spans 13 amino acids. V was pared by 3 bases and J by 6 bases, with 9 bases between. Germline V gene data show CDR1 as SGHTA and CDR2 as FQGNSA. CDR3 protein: CASSFGQFQPQHF. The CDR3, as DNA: TGTGCCAGCAGCTTCGGACAGTTTCAGCCCCAGCATTTT.

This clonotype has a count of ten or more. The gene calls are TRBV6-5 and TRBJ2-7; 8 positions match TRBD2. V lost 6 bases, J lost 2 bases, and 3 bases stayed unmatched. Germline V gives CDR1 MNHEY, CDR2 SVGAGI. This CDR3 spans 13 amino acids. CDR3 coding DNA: TGTGCCAGCAGGGCGGGGGGTGCCTACGAGCAGTACTTC. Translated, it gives CASRAGGAYEQYF.

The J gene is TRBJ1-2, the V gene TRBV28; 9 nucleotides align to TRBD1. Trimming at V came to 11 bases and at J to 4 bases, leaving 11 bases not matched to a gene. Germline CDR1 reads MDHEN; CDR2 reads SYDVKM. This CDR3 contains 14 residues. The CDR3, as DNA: TGTGCCGGGGGACAGGGTATTTGGGGCTATGGCTACACCTTC. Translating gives CAGGQGIWGYGYTF.

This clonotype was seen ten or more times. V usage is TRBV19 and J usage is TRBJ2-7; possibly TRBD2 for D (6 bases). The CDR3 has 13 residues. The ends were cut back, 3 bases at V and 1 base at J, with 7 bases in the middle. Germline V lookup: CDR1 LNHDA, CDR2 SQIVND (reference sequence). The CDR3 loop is CASSMEGSYEQYF. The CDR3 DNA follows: TGTGCCAGTAGTATGGAGGGGTCCTACGAGCAGTACTTC.

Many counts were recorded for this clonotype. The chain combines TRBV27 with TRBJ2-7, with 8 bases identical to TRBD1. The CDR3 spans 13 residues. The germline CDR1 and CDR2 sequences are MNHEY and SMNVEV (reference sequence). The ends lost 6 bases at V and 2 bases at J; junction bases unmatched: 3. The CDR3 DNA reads TGTGCCAGCAGGACAGGGGTACCCTACGAGCAGTACTTC. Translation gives CASRTGVPYEQYF.

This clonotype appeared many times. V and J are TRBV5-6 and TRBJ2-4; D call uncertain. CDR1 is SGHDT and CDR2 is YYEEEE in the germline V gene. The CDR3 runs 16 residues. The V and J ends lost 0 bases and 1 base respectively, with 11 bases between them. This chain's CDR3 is CASSLGSGLAKNIQYF. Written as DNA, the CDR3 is TGTGCCAGCAGCTTGGGCTCCGGTCTGGCCAAAAACATTCAGTACTTC.

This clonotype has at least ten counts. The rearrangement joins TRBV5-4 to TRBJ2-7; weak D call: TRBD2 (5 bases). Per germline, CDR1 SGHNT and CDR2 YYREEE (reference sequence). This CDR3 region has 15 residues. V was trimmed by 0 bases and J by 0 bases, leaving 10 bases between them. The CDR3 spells CASSLVGSRSYEQYF. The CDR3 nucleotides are TGTGCCAGCAGCTTGGTTGGGAGCCGCTCCTACGAGCAGTACTTC.

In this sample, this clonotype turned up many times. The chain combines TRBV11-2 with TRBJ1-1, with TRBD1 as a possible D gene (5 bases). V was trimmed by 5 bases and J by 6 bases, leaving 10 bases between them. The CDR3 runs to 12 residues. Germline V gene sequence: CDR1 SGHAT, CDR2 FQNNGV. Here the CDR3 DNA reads TGTGCCAGCAGCGACCAGGGTTCTGAAGCTTTCTTT. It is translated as CASSDQGSEAFF. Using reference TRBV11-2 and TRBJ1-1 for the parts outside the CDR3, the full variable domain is EAGVAQSPRYKIIEKRQSVAFWCNPISGHATLYWYQQILGQGPKLLIQFQNNGVVDDSQLPKDRFSAERLKGVDSTLKIQPAKLEDSAVYLCASSDQGSEAFFGQGTRLTVV.

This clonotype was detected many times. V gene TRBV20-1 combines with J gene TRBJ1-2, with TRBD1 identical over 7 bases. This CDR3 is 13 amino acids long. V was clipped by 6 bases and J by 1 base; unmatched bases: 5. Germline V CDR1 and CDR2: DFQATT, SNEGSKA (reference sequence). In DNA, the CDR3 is TGCAGTGCCACGACAGGGAATAACTATGGCTACACCTTC. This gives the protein CSATTGNNYGYTF.

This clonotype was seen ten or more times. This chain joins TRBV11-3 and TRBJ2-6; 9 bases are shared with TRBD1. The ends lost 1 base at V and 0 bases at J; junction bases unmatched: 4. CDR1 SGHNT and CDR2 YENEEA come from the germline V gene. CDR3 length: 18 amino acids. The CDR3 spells CASSLVGQGYSGANVLTF. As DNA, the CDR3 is TGTGCCAGCAGCTTAGTGGGACAGGGATACTCTGGGGCCAACGTCCTGACTTTC.

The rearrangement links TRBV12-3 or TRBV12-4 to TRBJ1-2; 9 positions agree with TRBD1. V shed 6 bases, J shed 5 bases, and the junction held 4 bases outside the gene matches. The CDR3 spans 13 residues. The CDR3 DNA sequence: TGTGCCAGCAGAGATGGGACAGGGTATGGCTACACCTTC. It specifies CASRDGTGYGYTF.

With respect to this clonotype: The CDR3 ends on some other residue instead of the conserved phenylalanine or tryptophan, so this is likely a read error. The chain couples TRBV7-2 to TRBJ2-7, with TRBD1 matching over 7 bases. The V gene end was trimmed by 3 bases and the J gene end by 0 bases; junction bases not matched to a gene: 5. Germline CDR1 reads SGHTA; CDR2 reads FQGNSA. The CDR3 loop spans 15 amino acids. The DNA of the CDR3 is TGTGCCAGCAGCTTCCTGACAGGGCCCTCCTACGAGCAGTACCTC. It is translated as CASSFLTGPSYEQYL.

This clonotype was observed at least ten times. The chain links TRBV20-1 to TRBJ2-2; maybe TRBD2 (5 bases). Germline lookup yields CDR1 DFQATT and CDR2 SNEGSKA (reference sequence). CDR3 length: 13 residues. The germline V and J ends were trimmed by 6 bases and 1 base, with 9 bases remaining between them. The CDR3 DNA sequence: TGCAGTGCGGGAGCGGTGAACACCGGGGAGCTGTTTTTT. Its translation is CSAGAVNTGELFF.

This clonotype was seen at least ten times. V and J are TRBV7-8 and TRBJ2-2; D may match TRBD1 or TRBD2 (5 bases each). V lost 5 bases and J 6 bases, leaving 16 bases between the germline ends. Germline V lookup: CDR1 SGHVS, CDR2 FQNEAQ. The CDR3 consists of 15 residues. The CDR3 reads CASSLVVGTAGELFF. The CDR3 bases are TGTGCCAGCAGCCTAGTCGTGGGGACGGCCGGGGAGCTGTTTTTT.

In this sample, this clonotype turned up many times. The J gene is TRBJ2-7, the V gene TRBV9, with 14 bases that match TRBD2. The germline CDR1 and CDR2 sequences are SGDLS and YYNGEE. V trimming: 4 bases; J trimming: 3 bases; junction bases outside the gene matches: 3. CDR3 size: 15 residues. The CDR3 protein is CASSSGTSGGYEQYF. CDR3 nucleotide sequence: TGTGCCAGCAGCTCAGGGACTAGCGGGGGCTACGAGCAGTACTTC.

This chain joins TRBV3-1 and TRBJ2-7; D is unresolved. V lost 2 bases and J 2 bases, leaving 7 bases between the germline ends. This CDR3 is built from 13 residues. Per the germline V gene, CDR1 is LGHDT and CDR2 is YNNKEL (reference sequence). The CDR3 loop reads CASSQNGAYEQYF. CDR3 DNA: TGTGCCAGCAGCCAAAACGGAGCCTACGAGCAGTACTTC.

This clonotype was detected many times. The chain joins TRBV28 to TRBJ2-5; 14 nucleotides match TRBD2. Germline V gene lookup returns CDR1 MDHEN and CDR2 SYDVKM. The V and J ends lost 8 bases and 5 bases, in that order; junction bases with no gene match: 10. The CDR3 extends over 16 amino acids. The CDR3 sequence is CASSTSGRAEGETQYF. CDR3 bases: TGTGCCAGCTCGACTAGCGGGAGGGCAGAGGGCGAGACCCAGTACTTC.

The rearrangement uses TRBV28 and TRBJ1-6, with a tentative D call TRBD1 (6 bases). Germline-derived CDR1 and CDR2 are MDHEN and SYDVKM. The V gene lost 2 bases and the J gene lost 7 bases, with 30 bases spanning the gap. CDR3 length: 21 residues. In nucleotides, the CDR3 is TGTGCCAGCAGTTTAGTTGTGCAGGGATTTTATGAACAGGGCTGGAATTCACCCCTCCACTTT. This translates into CASSLVVQGFYEQGWNSPLHF.

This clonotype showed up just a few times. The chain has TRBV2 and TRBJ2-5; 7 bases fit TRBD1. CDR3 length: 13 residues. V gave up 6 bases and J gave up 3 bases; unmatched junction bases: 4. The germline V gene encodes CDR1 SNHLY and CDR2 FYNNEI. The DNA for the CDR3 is TGTGCCAGCAGGGAGACAGGGAAAGAGACCCAGTACTTC. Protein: CASRETGKETQYF.

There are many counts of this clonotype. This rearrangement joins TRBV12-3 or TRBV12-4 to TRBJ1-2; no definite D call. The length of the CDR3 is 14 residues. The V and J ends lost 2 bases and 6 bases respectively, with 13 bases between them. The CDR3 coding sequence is TGTGCCAGCAGTTTAAGTGGCGAGAGGGATGGCTACACCTTC. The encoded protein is CASSLSGERDGYTF.

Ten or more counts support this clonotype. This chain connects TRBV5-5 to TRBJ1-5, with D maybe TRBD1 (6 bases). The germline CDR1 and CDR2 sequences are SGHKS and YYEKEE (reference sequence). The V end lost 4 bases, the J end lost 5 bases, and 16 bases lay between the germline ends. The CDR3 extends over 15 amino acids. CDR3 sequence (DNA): TGTGCCAGCAGCCTAGTCCCGGGGGCAGATCAGCCCCAGCATTTT. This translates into CASSLVPGADQPQHF.

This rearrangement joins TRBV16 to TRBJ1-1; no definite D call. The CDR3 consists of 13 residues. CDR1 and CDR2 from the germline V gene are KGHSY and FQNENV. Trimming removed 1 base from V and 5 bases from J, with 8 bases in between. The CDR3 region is CASSQLSGTEAFF. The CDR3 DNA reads TGTGCCAGCAGCCAATTAAGTGGAACTGAAGCTTTCTTT.

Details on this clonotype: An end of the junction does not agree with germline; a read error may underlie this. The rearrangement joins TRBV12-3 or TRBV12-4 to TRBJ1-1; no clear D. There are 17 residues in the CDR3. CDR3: CASSLFGGGRRNTEAFF. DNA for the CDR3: TGTGCCAGCAGTTTATTTGGCGGTGGACGGAGGAACACTGAAGCCTTCTTT.

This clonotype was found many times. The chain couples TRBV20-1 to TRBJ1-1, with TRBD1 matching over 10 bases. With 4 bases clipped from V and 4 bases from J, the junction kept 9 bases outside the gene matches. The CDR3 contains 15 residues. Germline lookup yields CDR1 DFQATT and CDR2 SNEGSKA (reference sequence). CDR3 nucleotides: TGCAGTGCTATGACAGACAGGGGGCGAGGCACTGAAGCTTTCTTT. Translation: CSAMTDRGRGTEAFF.